This T cell receptor (beta chain) was sequenced during a study of blood T cell repertoires in COVID-19. Overall study context: Sites in the United States, Italy and Spain provided acute and convalescent COVID-19 samples.

The repertoire was sequenced with immunoSEQ multiplex PCR; TCRdb's copy has only in-frame clones and lacks some. The sample contains approximately 68,000 clones, approximately 85% of which appear only once. The sequence came from a woman of 80 years or more with active or convalescent COVID-19. Input material: peripheral blood.

CDR3 sequence reads: CASSGQGGYYEQYF. For the CDR3, the DNA is TGTGCCAGCAGTGGACAGGGGGGATACTACGAGCAGTACTTC. The V gene is TRBV2, the J gene TRBJ2-7; TRBD1 agrees at 9 bases. Germline CDR1 SNHLY, CDR2 FYNNEI. V shed 4 bases and J 3 bases; nucleotides not matched to a gene: 4. CDR3 size: 14 residues.